This TCR beta chain was sequenced in a study of immune evolution from preneoplasia to lung adenocarcinoma. Study-wide points: Later-stage lesions seemingly showed higher T cell density and diversity than normal lung. T cell clonality was higher in KRAS-mutant than EGFR-mutant or wild-type nodules.

With respect to this clone: Its target is not known. In the same sample, other DNA sequences code for this CDR3.

TCRdb keeps only in-frame clones here, not all; method: immunoSEQ multiplex PCR. The data contain about 10,000 clones, approximately 80% of them seen just once; the ten biggest clones take up less than 5.5%. Trimming removed 8 bases from V and 2 bases from J; junction bases left unmatched: 10. Germline values: CDR1 SGHTS, CDR2 YDEGEE. This CDR3 has 15 amino acids. Patient tissue came from resections in Japan or China, 2014–2017. The rearrangement joins TRBV5-8 to TRBJ2-5; TRBD1 agrees at 9 bases. The sequence was obtained from a person between 70 and 80 years old with lung adenocarcinoma. Some clones in this sample may be carry-over from other donors' samples. The specimen sequenced was FFPE minimally invasive lung adenocarcinoma tissue. The CDR3, as DNA: TGTGCCAGTACCTGGGGGGACAGGGATCAAGAGACCCAGTACTTC. It encodes CASTWGDRDQETQYF.